These 26 T cell receptor beta chains share one sample of origin, sequenced in a study of blood T cell repertoires in COVID-19. The method was immunoSEQ multiplex PCR; TCRdb's version includes in-frame clones alone and lacks a portion of them. In the table there are 250,000 or so clones, about 90% of which are singletons. The sequencing sample was made of PBMCs or T cells enriched from blood (not recorded which). The source is a human donor in a cohort exposed to, infected with or recovered from COVID-19 (not recorded which). The donor label of this sample is uncertain.

The rearrangement joins TRBV5-6 to TRBJ2-5; 8 bases are a match to TRBD2. In germline, CDR1 is SGHDT, CDR2 YYEEEE. The ends lost 1 base at V and 12 bases at J; junction bases unmatched: 2. This CDR3 is 11 amino acids long. This CDR3 reads CASSLMGLEYF. Written as DNA, the CDR3 is TGTGCCAGCAGCTTGATGGGACTAGAGTACTTC.

The chain carries TRBV7-2 and TRBJ2-7, with 10 positions matching TRBD2. CDR1 is SGHTA, CDR2 FQGNSA, per germline. Trimming removed 1 base from V and 3 bases from J; junction bases left unmatched: 6. The CDR3 spans 16 residues. The CDR3 here is CASSLGGLAGGYEQYF. CDR3 bases: TGTGCCAGCAGCTTAGGCGGCTTAGCGGGGGGCTACGAGCAGTACTTC.

The chain is built from TRBV5-6 and TRBJ2-1; D possibly corresponds to TRBD2 (5 bases). V lost 6 bases, J lost 8 bases, and 18 bases lay in between. The CDR3 spans 14 residues. Per the germline V gene, CDR1 is SGHDT and CDR2 is YYEEEE. In DNA, the CDR3 is TGTGCCAGCACCCAACTAGGCTCGGGCGATGAGCAGTTCTTC. It codes for CASTQLGSGDEQFF.

The J gene is TRBJ1-2, the V gene TRBV23-1; D is uncertain. TRBV23-1 is flagged as an ORF with uncertain function. Trimming pared 7 bases from V and 6 bases from J, leaving 21 bases between. The CDR3 has 15 amino acids. The CDR3 DNA is TGCGCCAGCACCCCTAGCCCCAGGCCTAGAGATGGCTACACCTTC. This gives the protein CASTPSPRPRDGYTF.

This rearrangement joins TRBV19 to TRBJ2-1, with 7 bases lining up with TRBD1. The CDR3 runs to 17 residues. The ends lost 4 bases at V and 1 base at J; junction bases unmatched: 10. Germline V gives CDR1 LNHDA, CDR2 SQIVND (reference sequence). The CDR3 spells CASSTQTGSASYNEQFF. In DNA, the CDR3 is TGTGCCAGTAGTACCCAGACAGGGTCTGCTTCCTACAATGAGCAGTTCTTC.

The rearrangement links TRBV7-2 to TRBJ2-7; D possibly corresponds to TRBD2 (6 bases). The germline V gene has CDR1 SGHTA and CDR2 FQGNSA. V was pared by 2 bases and J by 3 bases, with 26 bases between. CDR3 size: 19 residues. Here the CDR3 DNA reads TGTGCCAGCAGCTTATACGCAGGGAGGATGCGGCTCCTAATCTACGAGCAGTACTTC. Residues: CASSLYAGRMRLLIYEQYF. Full variable domain (remainder filled in from reference TRBV7-2 and TRBJ2-7): GAGVSQSPSNKVTEKGKDVELRCDPISGHTALYWYRQSLGQGLEFLIYFQGNSAPDKSGLPSDRFSAERTGGSVSTLTIQRTQQEDSAVYLCASSLYAGRMRLLIYEQYFGPGTRLTVT.

The rearrangement joins TRBV5-1 to TRBJ1-1, with D hard to call. CDR1 is SGHRS and CDR2 is YFSETQ in the germline V gene. The CDR3 is made up of 11 amino acids. V lost 5 bases to trimming and J lost 7 bases, with 9 bases between them. For the CDR3, the DNA is TGCGCCAGCAGTGGAACGGGTGAAGCTTTCTTT. It yields the protein CASSGTGEAFF.

In nucleotides, the CDR3 is TGTGCCAGCAGCCACGGATTTCAGGGCCGTCCTAGCACAGATACGCAGTATTTT. Translation gives CASSHGFQGRPSTDTQYF. The chain joins TRBV21-1 to TRBJ2-3; the table gives TRBD1 as D, unverified against the DNA. TRBV21-1 counts as a pseudogene. This CDR3 region has 18 residues.

The chain is built from TRBV2 and TRBJ1-2, with 9 bases matching TRBD1. Germline CDR1 is SNHLY and CDR2 is FYNNEI. The CDR3 is made up of 12 amino acids. V lost 10 bases and J lost 4; bases outside the gene matches: 4. This CDR3 reads CAIPTGGYGYTF. The CDR3 nucleotides read TGTGCCATCCCGACAGGGGGCTATGGCTACACCTTC.

This clone was detected only a few times. The chain links TRBV30 to TRBJ1-5, with D perhaps matching TRBD1 (6 bases). Looked up from germline, CDR1 is GTSNPN and CDR2 is SVGIG (reference sequence). There are 13 residues in the CDR3. V was pared by 1 base and J by 11 bases, with 15 bases between. The CDR3, as DNA: TGTGCCTGGAGTGGACAGGAGTTGGGGTCCCAGCATTTT. It codes for CAWSGQELGSQHF.

The rearrangement uses TRBV2 and TRBJ1-1; 8 nucleotides match TRBD1. The CDR3 runs 15 residues. V dropped 3 bases and J dropped 3; count of bases not matched to a gene: 6. Looked up from germline, CDR1 is SNHLY and CDR2 is FYNNEI. CDR3 residues: CASSDLRGLYTEAFF. CDR3 bases: TGTGCCAGCAGTGACCTCAGGGGGCTGTACACTGAAGCTTTCTTT.

The chain combines TRBV5-8 with TRBJ2-1; D is ambiguous. This CDR3 spans 14 amino acids. Looked up from germline, CDR1 is SGHTS and CDR2 is YDEGEE. V was pared by 2 bases and J by 5 bases, with 11 bases between. The CDR3 nucleotides read TGTGCCAGCAGCTTACCGGCAGGCAACAATGAGCAGTTCTTC. This translates into CASSLPAGNNEQFF.

Comments on this clone: Other nucleotide sequences in the sample specify the same CDR3. The chain links TRBV29-1 to TRBJ1-1; D not resolved. From germline, CDR1 is SQVTM and CDR2 ANQGSEA. V was trimmed by 4 bases and J by 1 base, leaving 4 bases between them. The CDR3 has 11 residues. CDR3 loop: CSVVRNTEAFF. Here the CDR3 DNA reads TGCAGCGTTGTCCGGAACACTGAAGCTTTCTTT. Combining the CDR3 with reference TRBV29-1 and TRBJ1-1 gives the whole variable domain SAVISQKPSRDICQRGTSLTIQCQVDSQVTMMFWYRQQPGQSLTLIATANQGSEATYESGFVIDKFPISRPNLTFSTLTVSNMSPEDSSIYLCSVVRNTEAFFGQGTRLTVV.

This rearrangement joins TRBV5-8 to TRBJ1-3; 7 nucleotides align to TRBD1. The germline gives CDR1 SGHTS, CDR2 YDEGEE. Losses at the gene ends were 2 bases for V and 4 bases for J; bases not matched to a gene: 6. This CDR3 spans 15 amino acids. Written as DNA, the CDR3 is TGTGCCAGCAGCTTAGAGGGGGCGCGAGGAAACACCATATATTTT. It translates to CASSLEGARGNTIYF.

V is TRBV6-5 and J is TRBJ2-7; 8 bases align to TRBD2. V was pared by 6 bases and J by 6 bases, with 10 bases of the junction left unmatched. This CDR3 contains 14 residues. CDR1 is MNHEY and CDR2 is SVGAGI in the germline V gene. Here the CDR3 DNA reads TGTGCCAGCAGCCATACCGGGGGGGCGGGCGAGCAGTACTTC. Its protein is CASSHTGGAGEQYF.

The V call is TRBV5-6, the J call TRBJ1-1; 7 bases agree with TRBD1. Germline CDR1 reads SGHDT; CDR2 reads YYEEEE. V trimming: 4 bases; J trimming: 3 bases; junction bases outside the gene matches: 12. The length of the CDR3 is 16 residues. CDR3 region: CASSTLRTGRDTEAFF. The CDR3, as DNA: TGTGCCAGCAGCACACTCCGGACAGGAAGGGACACTGAAGCTTTCTTT.

The chain links TRBV4-1 to TRBJ1-6, with 7 nucleotides matching TRBD1. V dropped 5 bases and J dropped 7; count of bases not matched to a gene: 8. The germline CDR1 and CDR2 sequences are MGHRA and YSYEKL. The CDR3 has 15 residues. The CDR3 is CASSKTGTANSPLHF. CDR3 sequence (DNA): TGCGCCAGCAGCAAAACCGGGACAGCCAATTCACCCCTCCACTTT.

The chain couples TRBV6-2 or TRBV6-3 to TRBJ2-1; unclear D gene. The V gene's germline CDR1 is MNHEY and CDR2 SVGEGT. V was cut by 6 bases and J by 0 bases, with 12 bases left in between. This CDR3 comprises 15 residues. As DNA, the CDR3 is TGTGCCAGCAGCTCCCGGGTCGCCTCCTACAATGAGCAGTTCTTC. Its translation is CASSSRVASYNEQFF.

This chain joins TRBV6-2 or TRBV6-3 and TRBJ2-2; 11 nucleotides align to TRBD2. The CDR3 covers 16 residues. J gave up 5 bases and V 5 bases, and 7 bases lay outside the gene matches. Germline V lookup: CDR1 MNHEY, CDR2 SVGEGT. The CDR3 sequence: CASSALAGVRTGELFF. CDR3 coding DNA: TGTGCCAGCAGTGCACTAGCGGGGGTACGAACCGGGGAGCTGTTTTTT.

The gene calls are TRBV29-1 and TRBJ1-4; D is unclear. V was clipped by 1 base and J by 4 bases, with 10 bases between them. There are 14 residues in the CDR3. Germline CDR1 is SQVTM and CDR2 is ANQGSEA. The CDR3: CSVEGSGSNEKLFF. In nucleotides, the CDR3 is TGCAGCGTTGAAGGTTCCGGGAGTAATGAAAAACTGTTTTTT.

The chain couples TRBV5-6 to TRBJ1-1, with D perhaps matching TRBD1 (5 bases). This CDR3 comprises 14 residues. Looked up from germline, CDR1 is SGHDT and CDR2 is YYEEEE. Trimming took 1 base from V and 7 from J, leaving 14 bases between them. CDR3 residues: CASSLIFGGVEAFF. The CDR3 region has the DNA TGTGCCAGCAGCTTGATTTTTGGAGGGGTTGAAGCTTTCTTT.

The gene calls are TRBV9 and TRBJ1-2; 8 bases are shared with TRBD1. V lost 3 bases, J lost 1 base, and 8 bases stayed unmatched. Germline V gene data show CDR1 as SGDLS and CDR2 as YYNGEE. This CDR3 comprises 16 residues. CDR3 sequence: CASSASGTGGNYGYTF. The CDR3 region has the DNA TGTGCCAGCAGCGCCTCCGGGACAGGAGGTAACTATGGCTACACCTTC.

This rearrangement joins TRBV19 to TRBJ1-5; perhaps TRBD1 as D (6 bases). V dropped 6 bases and J dropped 4 bases, with 16 bases sitting between them. CDR1 and CDR2 from the germline V gene are LNHDA and SQIVND (reference sequence). The CDR3 has 15 amino acids. The CDR3 DNA is TGTGCCAGTAGGGCCGGGACATTCGTAAATCAGCCCCAGCATTTT. Translated, it gives CASRAGTFVNQPQHF.

The chain employs TRBV19 and TRBJ1-1; 7 bases map to TRBD1. Unmatched junction bases numbered 5, after V lost 5 bases and J lost 5 bases. CDR1 LNHDA and CDR2 SQIVND come from the germline V gene (reference sequence). This CDR3 is 13 amino acids long. The CDR3 region has the DNA TGTGCCAGTAGTTCGAGGGGGCGAACTGAAGCTTTCTTT. This translates into CASSSRGRTEAFF.

CDR3 in amino acids: CASSSVAGDTEAFF. CDR3 coding DNA: TGTGCCAGCAGCTCTGTAGCAGGGGACACTGAAGCTTTCTTT. This rearrangement joins TRBV7-9 to TRBJ1-1; tentative D call: TRBD1 (6 bases). Between the trimmed V and J ends, which lost 4 bases and 3 bases, there was a span of 12 bases. Germline V CDR1 and CDR2: SEHNR, FQNEAQ (reference sequence). This CDR3 contains 14 residues.

The V and J genes are TRBV2 and TRBJ1-1; D call uncertain. Germline lookup yields CDR1 SNHLY and CDR2 FYNNEI. The CDR3 sequence is 12 residues long. V lost 9 bases and J 0 bases, leaving 8 bases between the germline ends. CDR3 sequence reads: CASCVMNTEAFF. Here the CDR3 DNA reads TGTGCCAGTTGCGTGATGAACACTGAAGCTTTCTTT.